This entry lists 24 T cell receptor beta chains sequenced from one sample in a study of blood T cell repertoires in COVID-19. This table comes from immunoSEQ multiplex PCR, and its TCRdb copy is limited to in-frame clones, with some not included. This table holds tens of thousands of clones, around 87% found once. Input material: peripheral blood. All receptors derive from a middle-aged man with active or convalescent COVID-19.

This chain links TRBV30 with TRBJ2-5; TRBD1 matches at 7 bases. The CDR3 has 13 amino acids. Germline CDR1 reads GTSNPN; CDR2 reads SVGIG (reference sequence). Unmatched junction bases numbered 5, after V lost 4 bases and J lost 3 bases. CDR3: CAWTGTAKETQYF. The CDR3 region has the DNA TGTGCCTGGACCGGGACAGCCAAAGAGACCCAGTACTTC.

The genes are TRBV9 and TRBJ2-5, with 9 bases matching TRBD2. The germline V gene encodes CDR1 SGDLS and CDR2 YYNGEE. The CDR3 is made up of 15 amino acids. V trimming: 1 base; J trimming: 2 bases; junction bases outside the gene matches: 3. The CDR3 region has the DNA TGTGCCAGCAGCGTAAGCGGGGGGCCGCAAGAGACCCAGTACTTC. Protein: CASSVSGGPQETQYF. Looking up the rest from reference TRBV9 and TRBJ2-5 gives the full variable domain: DSGVTQTPKHLITATGQRVTLRCSPRSGDLSVYWYQQSLDQGLQFLIQYYNGEERAKGNILERFSAQQFPDLHSELNLSSLELGDSALYFCASSVSGGPQETQYFGPGTRLLVL.

The chain joins TRBV6-5 to TRBJ1-5; no definite D call. The V and J ends lost 7 bases and 5 bases respectively, with 9 bases between them. CDR1 and CDR2 from the germline V gene are MNHEY and SVGAGI. This CDR3 is built from 12 residues. The CDR3: CASKPVHQPQHF. The CDR3 nucleotides read TGTGCCAGCAAGCCGGTACATCAGCCCCAGCATTTT.

The genes are TRBV6-1 and TRBJ1-1, with 8 nucleotides matching TRBD1. The CDR3 consists of 18 residues. J was trimmed by 5 bases and V by 4 bases; bases with no gene match: 18. Germline V CDR1 and CDR2: MNHNS, SASEGT. CDR3 region: CASSGVNRGSLSRTEAFF. In DNA, the CDR3 is TGTGCCAGCAGTGGGGTGAACAGGGGGTCCCTTTCGAGAACTGAAGCTTTCTTT.

This sequence joins TRBV9 and TRBJ1-4, with 8 nucleotides matching TRBD1. The CDR3 runs 14 residues. Germline V CDR1 and CDR2: SGDLS, YYNGEE. Trimming at V came to 3 bases and at J to 7 bases, leaving 5 bases not matched to a gene. The CDR3 loop is CASSARTGIEKLFF. DNA of the CDR3: TGTGCCAGCAGCGCCCGGACAGGGATTGAAAAACTGTTTTTT.

This sequence joins TRBV4-1 and TRBJ2-2; no definite D call. The germline V gene encodes CDR1 MGHRA and CDR2 YSYEKL. V was clipped by 0 bases and J by 0 bases, with 5 bases between them. This CDR3 comprises 15 residues. The CDR3 DNA reads as TGCGCCAGCAGCCAAGATATAACGAACACCGGGGAGCTGTTTTTT. This encodes CASSQDITNTGELFF.

This chain connects TRBV30 to TRBJ1-4, with 10 nucleotides matching TRBD1. V lost 0 bases and J lost 8; bases outside the gene matches: 6. The CDR3 is made up of 15 amino acids. The germline V gene encodes CDR1 GTSNPN and CDR2 SVGIG (reference sequence). CDR3 nucleotides: TGTGCCTGGAGTGTTGCCGGGACAGGGGACGAAAAACTGTTTTTT. Translation gives CAWSVAGTGDEKLFF.

V gene TRBV6-2 or TRBV6-3 combines with J gene TRBJ2-1; 7 bases fit TRBD1. Germline V gene sequence: CDR1 MNHEY, CDR2 SVGEGT. This CDR3 is 16 amino acids long. V lost 0 bases and J lost 2; bases outside the gene matches: 4. CDR3 region: CASSYSRQGAYNEQFF. The CDR3 region has the DNA TGTGCCAGCAGTTACTCCCGCCAGGGGGCCTACAATGAGCAGTTCTTC.

This clone is categorized as medium-sized (0.01 to 0.1%). The gene calls are TRBV29-1 and TRBJ2-2, with 8 nucleotides matching TRBD2. The CDR3 totals 14 residues. Germline CDR1 SQVTM, CDR2 ANQGSEA. V dropped 6 bases and J dropped 7; count of bases not matched to a gene: 10. The CDR3: CSVPNSGTHGELFF. The CDR3 DNA reads as TGCAGCGTCCCAAATAGCGGGACCCACGGGGAGCTGTTTTTT.

A word on this clone: At one end, the junction sequence differs from germline, possibly due to a read error. This sequence joins TRBV5-1 and TRBJ2-3; TRBD2 matches 11 bases. Germline V gene data show CDR1 as SGHRS and CDR2 as YFSETQ. The length of the CDR3 is 16 residues. The CDR3 loop reads CASSSGRLAGGPFTIF. In DNA, the CDR3 is TGCGCCAGCAGCTCCGGACGTCTAGCGGGAGGCCCTTTCACTATTTTT.

The chain is built from TRBV20-1 and TRBJ2-3, with a possible D match to TRBD2 (6 bases). Per germline, CDR1 DFQATT and CDR2 SNEGSKA (reference sequence). V lost 3 bases to trimming and J lost 3 bases, with 16 bases between them. The CDR3 is 15 residues long. CDR3 in DNA: TGCAGTGCTAGTTACGGGAGTGGGGGGACAGATACGCAGTATTTT. It specifies CSASYGSGGTDTQYF.

The chain has TRBV18 and TRBJ1-6, with 10 bases matching TRBD1. The V gene's germline CDR1 is KGHSH and CDR2 LQKENI. CDR3 length equals 14 residues. Trimming removed 4 bases from V and 10 bases from J; junction bases left unmatched: 4. CDR3 region: CASSRGTGDSPLHF. The DNA of the CDR3 is TGTGCCAGCTCACGAGGGACAGGGGACTCACCCCTCCACTTT. Filled out from reference TRBV18 and TRBJ1-6, the complete variable domain reads NAGVMQNPRHLVRRRGQEARLRCSPMKGHSHVYWYRQLPEEGLKFMVYLQKENIIDESGMPKERFSAEFPKEGPSILRIQQVVRGDSAAYFCASSRGTGDSPLHFGNGTRLTVT.

This rearrangement joins TRBV5-1 to TRBJ1-6; D is unclear. The CDR3 has 15 residues. V dropped 2 bases and J dropped 8 bases, with 14 bases sitting between them. Germline V gives CDR1 SGHRS, CDR2 YFSETQ. The CDR3 DNA follows: TGCGCCAGCAGCTTTAATGGCGGTATGGATTCACCCCTCCACTTT. Protein sequence: CASSFNGGMDSPLHF.

The V and J genes are TRBV28 and TRBJ2-3; D possibly corresponds to TRBD1 (6 bases). The germline gives CDR1 MDHEN, CDR2 SYDVKM. The CDR3 has 12 residues. The V gene lost 5 bases and the J gene lost 7 bases, with 10 bases spanning the gap. The CDR3 nucleotides are TGTGCCAGCAGTCGAAGGGGGTATACGCAGTATTTT. This sequence encodes CASSRRGYTQYF. Full variable domain (outside the CDR3, taken from reference TRBV28 and TRBJ2-3): DVKVTQSSRYLVKRTGEKVFLECVQDMDHENMFWYRQDPGLGLRLIYFSYDVKMKEKGDIPEGYSVSREKKERFSLILESASTNQTSMYLCASSRRGYTQYFGPGTRLTVL.

The genes are TRBV28 and TRBJ1-2; perhaps TRBD1 as D (5 bases). Germline assignment: CDR1 MDHEN and CDR2 SYDVKM. The V gene lost 6 bases and the J gene lost 3 bases, with 14 bases spanning the gap. There are 14 residues in the CDR3. The CDR3 coding sequence is TGTGCCAGCAGCGGATCCAGGGCCGACTATGGCTACACCTTC. Its protein is CASSGSRADYGYTF.

The chain has TRBV19 and TRBJ2-3, with a possible D match to TRBD2 (5 bases). This CDR3 has 15 amino acids. CDR1 LNHDA and CDR2 SQIVND come from the germline V gene (reference sequence). V lost 10 bases and J 6 bases, leaving 23 bases between the germline ends. CDR3 loop: CATRRAASRRDTQYF. The CDR3 coding sequence is TGTGCCACTAGACGGGCGGCTTCTCGGAGGGATACGCAGTATTTT.

The chain uses TRBV10-3 and TRBJ1-3, with D tentatively TRBD1 (6 bases). The CDR3 is 13 amino acids. Germline CDR1 is ENHRY and CDR2 is SYGVKD. V lost 10 bases and J 0 bases, leaving 10 bases between the germline ends. The CDR3 region has the DNA TGTGCCAGCACAGGGAGCTCTGGAAACACCATATATTTT. Its protein is CASTGSSGNTIYF.

This clone was observed a few times. The chain carries TRBV18 and TRBJ2-5; D is unresolved. Germline V gene lookup returns CDR1 KGHSH and CDR2 LQKENI. The CDR3 contains 13 residues. Trimming removed 2 bases at V and 0 bases at J, with 4 bases between. CDR3 protein: CASSPSDQETQYF. DNA of the CDR3: TGTGCCAGCTCACCATCAGACCAAGAGACCCAGTACTTC. Full variable domain (missing parts from reference TRBV18 and TRBJ2-5): NAGVMQNPRHLVRRRGQEARLRCSPMKGHSHVYWYRQLPEEGLKFMVYLQKENIIDESGMPKERFSAEFPKEGPSILRIQQVVRGDSAAYFCASSPSDQETQYFGPGTRLLVL.

The chain is built from TRBV19 and TRBJ1-1; D remains unclear. This CDR3 region has 12 residues. Deletions cut 7 bases from V and 4 bases from J, with 10 bases between. Germline CDR1 and CDR2: LNHDA and SQIVND (reference sequence). CDR3 region: CASTAGTTEAFF. Here the CDR3 DNA reads TGTGCCAGTACGGCGGGAACCACTGAAGCTTTCTTT.

CDR3 DNA sequence: TGTGCCAGCAGCTTGGACAGGGGGCGGTGGGAGACCCAGTACTTC. It is translated as CASSLDRGRWETQYF. The chain has TRBV5-6 and TRBJ2-5, with 9 bases that match TRBD1. Germline CDR1 and CDR2: SGHDT and YYEEEE. This CDR3 spans 15 amino acids. V shed 0 bases, J shed 5 bases, and the junction held 5 bases outside the gene matches.

The chain couples TRBV27 to TRBJ2-1; 12 bases agree with TRBD2. Per germline, CDR1 MNHEY and CDR2 SMNVEV (reference sequence). The CDR3 spans 15 residues. Trimming at V came to 7 bases and at J to 8 bases, leaving 9 bases not matched to a gene. CDR3 sequence reads: CASIRLAGVKDEQFF. In DNA form, the CDR3 reads TGTGCCAGCATCAGACTAGCGGGAGTTAAGGATGAGCAGTTCTTC.

The rearrangement links TRBV18 to TRBJ1-2; 7 nucleotides agree with TRBD1. The CDR3 contains 14 residues. The V gene end was trimmed by 6 bases and the J gene end by 4 bases; junction bases not matched to a gene: 8. Germline assignment: CDR1 KGHSH and CDR2 LQKENI. The CDR3 spells CASSQSTGLYGYTF. The DNA for the CDR3 is TGTGCCAGCTCCCAATCGACAGGGCTCTATGGCTACACCTTC.

This chain links TRBV2 with TRBJ2-5, with unresolved D. CDR1 and CDR2 from the germline V gene are SNHLY and FYNNEI. V gave up 6 bases and J gave up 9 bases, with 14 bases separating them. This CDR3 is built from 12 residues. CDR3 amino acids: CASRDPAVSQYF. The CDR3 bases are TGTGCCAGCAGAGACCCCGCGGTGTCCCAGTACTTC.

The gene calls are TRBV7-3 and TRBJ1-1, with a weak D call TRBD1 (6 bases). This CDR3 has 13 amino acids. Trimming took off 5 bases at V and 6 bases at J, with 13 bases between the two ends. The germline V gene has CDR1 SGHTA and CDR2 FQGTGA. CDR3 loop: CASSLTGLAEAFF. The DNA of the CDR3 is TGTGCCAGCAGCCTCACAGGGCTGGCTGAAGCTTTCTTT.